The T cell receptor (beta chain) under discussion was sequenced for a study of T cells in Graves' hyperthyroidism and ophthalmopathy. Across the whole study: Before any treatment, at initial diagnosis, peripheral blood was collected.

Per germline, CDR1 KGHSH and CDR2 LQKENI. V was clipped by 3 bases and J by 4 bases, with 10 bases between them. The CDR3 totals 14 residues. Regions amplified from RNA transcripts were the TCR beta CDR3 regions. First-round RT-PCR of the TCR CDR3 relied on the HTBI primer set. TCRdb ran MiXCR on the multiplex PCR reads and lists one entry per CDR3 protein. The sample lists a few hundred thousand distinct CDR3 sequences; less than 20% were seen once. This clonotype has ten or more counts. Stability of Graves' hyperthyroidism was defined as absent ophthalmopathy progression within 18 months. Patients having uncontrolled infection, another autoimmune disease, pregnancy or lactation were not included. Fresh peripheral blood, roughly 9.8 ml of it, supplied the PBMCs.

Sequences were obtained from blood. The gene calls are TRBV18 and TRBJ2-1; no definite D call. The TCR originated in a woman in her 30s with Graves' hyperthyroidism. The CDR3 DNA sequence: TGTGCCAGCTCACCTCCCTCACCATACAATGAGCAGTTCTTC. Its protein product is CASSPPSPYNEQFF.